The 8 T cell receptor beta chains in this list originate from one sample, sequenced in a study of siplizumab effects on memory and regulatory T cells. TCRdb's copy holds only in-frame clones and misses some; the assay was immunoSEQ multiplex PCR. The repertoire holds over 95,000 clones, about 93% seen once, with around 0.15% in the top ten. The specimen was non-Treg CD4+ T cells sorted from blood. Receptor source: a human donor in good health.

The CDR3 loop is CASGRKGRREDWFF. For the CDR3, the DNA is TGTGCCAGTGGAAGAAAAGGGAGGCGGGAAGATTGGTTCTTC. This chain connects TRBV19 to TRBJ2-1; D is possibly TRBD2 (6 bases). Germline V gene data show CDR1 as LNHDA and CDR2 as SQIVND (reference sequence). Between the trimmed V and J ends, which lost 8 bases and 15 bases, there was a span of 26 bases. This CDR3 comprises 14 residues.

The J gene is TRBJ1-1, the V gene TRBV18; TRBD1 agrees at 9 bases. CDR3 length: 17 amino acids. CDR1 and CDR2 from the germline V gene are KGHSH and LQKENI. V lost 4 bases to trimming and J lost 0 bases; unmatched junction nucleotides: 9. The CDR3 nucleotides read TGTGCCAGCTCACGAACCGGACAGGGGATGATGAACACTGAAGCTTTCTTT. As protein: CASSRTGQGMMNTEAFF.

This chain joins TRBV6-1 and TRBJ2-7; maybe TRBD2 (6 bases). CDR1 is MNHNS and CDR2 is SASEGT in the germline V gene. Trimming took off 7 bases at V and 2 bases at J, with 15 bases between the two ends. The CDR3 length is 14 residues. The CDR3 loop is CASKTYGGPYEQYF. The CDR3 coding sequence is TGTGCCAGCAAGACCTACGGGGGTCCCTACGAGCAGTACTTC.

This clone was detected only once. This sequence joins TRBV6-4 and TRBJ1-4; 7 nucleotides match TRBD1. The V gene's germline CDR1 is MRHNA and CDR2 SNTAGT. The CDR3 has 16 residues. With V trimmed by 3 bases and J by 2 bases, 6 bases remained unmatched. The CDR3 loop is CASSDRQGSTNEKLFF. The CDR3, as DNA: TGTGCCAGCAGTGATCGACAGGGTTCGACTAATGAAAAACTGTTTTTT.

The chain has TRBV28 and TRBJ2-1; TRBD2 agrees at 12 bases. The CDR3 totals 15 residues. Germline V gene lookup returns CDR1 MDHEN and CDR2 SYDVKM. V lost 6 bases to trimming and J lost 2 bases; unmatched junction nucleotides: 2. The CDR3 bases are TGTGCCAGCAGACCTAGCGGGGGGGCCTACAATGAGCAGTTCTTC. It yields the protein CASRPSGGAYNEQFF.

The CDR3 DNA sequence: TGCGCCAGCAGCCCCGGACAGGGAACAGAGACCCAGTACTTC. Its protein is CASSPGQGTETQYF. The V call is TRBV5-1, the J call TRBJ2-5; 8 bases are a match to TRBD1. Per germline, CDR1 SGHRS and CDR2 YFSETQ. J gave up 4 bases and V 4 bases, and 6 bases lay outside the gene matches. The CDR3 spans 14 residues.

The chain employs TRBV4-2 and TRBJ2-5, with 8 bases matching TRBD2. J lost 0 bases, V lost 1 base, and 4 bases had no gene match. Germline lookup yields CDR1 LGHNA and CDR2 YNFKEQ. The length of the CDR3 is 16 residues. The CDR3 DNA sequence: TGTGCCAGCAGCCAAGGGCGGGGGGCCAACCAAGAGACCCAGTACTTC. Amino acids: CASSQGRGANQETQYF.

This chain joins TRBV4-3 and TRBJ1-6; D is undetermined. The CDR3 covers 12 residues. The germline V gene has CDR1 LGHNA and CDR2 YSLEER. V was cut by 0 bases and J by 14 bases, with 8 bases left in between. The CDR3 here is CASSQDDGALHF. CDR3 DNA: TGCGCCAGCAGCCAAGATGACGGGGCCCTCCACTTT.